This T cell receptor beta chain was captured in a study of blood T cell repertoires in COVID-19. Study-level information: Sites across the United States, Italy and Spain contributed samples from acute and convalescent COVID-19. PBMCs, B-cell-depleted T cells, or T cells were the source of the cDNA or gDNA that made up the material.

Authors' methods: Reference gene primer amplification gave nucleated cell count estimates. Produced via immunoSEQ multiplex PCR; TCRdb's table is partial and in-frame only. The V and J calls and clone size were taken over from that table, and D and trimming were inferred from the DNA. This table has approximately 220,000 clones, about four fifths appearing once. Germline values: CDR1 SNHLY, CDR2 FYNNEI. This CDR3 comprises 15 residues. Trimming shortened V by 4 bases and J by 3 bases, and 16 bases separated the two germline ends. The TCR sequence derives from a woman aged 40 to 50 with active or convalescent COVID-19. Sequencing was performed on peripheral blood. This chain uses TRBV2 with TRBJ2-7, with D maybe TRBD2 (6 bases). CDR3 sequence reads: CASSVRLVSHYEQYF. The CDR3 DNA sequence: TGTGCCAGCAGTGTCCGACTAGTATCCCACTACGAGCAGTACTTC.